Presented here are 9 T cell receptor beta chains from one specimen sequenced in a study of shared clonotypes between healthy human individuals. The method was immunoSEQ multiplex PCR; TCRdb's version includes in-frame clones alone and lacks a portion of them. This sample carries 560,000 or so clones, approximately 96% of them seen once, and the ten largest clones take about 0.12%. Naive CD8 cells comprised CD45RO-negative, CCR7-positively selected cells, excluding terminally differentiated effector memory CD45RA+ cells. What was sequenced was naive CD8+ T cells sorted from blood. These receptors were collected from a woman aged 25 to 39 in good health.

This chain joins TRBV15 and TRBJ2-7; TRBD2 matches 9 bases. The germline gives CDR1 LNHNV, CDR2 YYDKDF (reference sequence). This CDR3 has 14 residues. With 3 bases clipped from V and 2 bases from J, the junction kept 2 bases outside the gene matches. DNA for the CDR3: TGTGCCACCAGCAGCCTAGCGGGACCCTACGAGCAGTACTTC. Protein: CATSSLAGPYEQYF.

The chain employs TRBV21-1 and TRBJ2-3. TRBV21-1 is a documented pseudogene. The CDR3 covers 18 residues. CDR3 sequence (DNA): TGTGCCAGCAGCAAAGTTTTAAGGGGGAGGACTAGCACAGATACGCAGTATTTT. Translated: CASSKVLRGRTSTDTQYF.

This chain links TRBV2 with TRBJ2-2; 7 bases are a match to TRBD2. This CDR3 contains 15 residues. Per the germline V gene, CDR1 is SNHLY and CDR2 is FYNNEI. V lost 5 bases to trimming and J lost 1 base; unmatched junction nucleotides: 4. DNA for the CDR3: TGTGCCAGCAGTCTAGCGGAGAAGAACACCGGGGAGCTGTTTTTT. Translated: CASSLAEKNTGELFF.

This chain joins TRBV6-6 and TRBJ2-7; 12 bases agree with TRBD1. V lost 6 bases to trimming and J lost 5 bases; unmatched junction nucleotides: 11. The CDR3 is made up of 16 amino acids. Germline V gene lookup returns CDR1 MNHNY and CDR2 SVGAGI (reference sequence). CDR3 sequence: CASSREGQGASNEQYF. CDR3 in DNA: TGTGCCAGCAGCCGTGAGGGACAGGGGGCGTCAAACGAGCAGTACTTC.

V is TRBV25-1 and J is TRBJ2-3, with no clear D. Germline V lookup: CDR1 MGHDK, CDR2 SYGVNS. The V gene lost 7 bases and the J gene lost 4 bases, with 0 bases spanning the gap. There are 9 residues in the CDR3. CDR3 coding DNA: TGTGCCAGCACAGATACGCAGTATTTT. As protein: CASTDTQYF.

With regard to this clone: Within the sample, other DNA sequences also encode this same CDR3. CDR3 coding DNA: TGTGCCAGCAGTCCCGGGACAGGCTCCTACGAGCAGTACTTC. This codes for CASSPGTGSYEQYF. The V gene is TRBV11-2, the J gene TRBJ2-7; the match to TRBD1 covers 8 bases. V shed 6 bases, J shed 0 bases, and the junction held 4 bases outside the gene matches. This CDR3 has 14 residues. The germline V gene encodes CDR1 SGHAT and CDR2 FQNNGV.

The chain uses TRBV12-2 and TRBJ2-2; the table gives TRBD2 as D, unverified against the DNA. TRBV12-2 is reported as a pseudogene. The CDR3 length is 16 residues. CDR3 sequence reads: CASRQTSGTNTGELFF. The DNA of the CDR3 is TGTGCAAGTCGGCAGACTAGCGGGACGAACACCGGGGAGCTGTTTTTT.

The chain employs TRBV7-2 and TRBJ2-7, with no clear D. Trimming removed 6 bases from V and 1 base from J, with 19 bases in between. This CDR3 is built from 16 residues. Germline CDR1 reads SGHTA; CDR2 reads FQGNSA. CDR3 coding DNA: TGTGCCAGCAGTTTGGCCCAGCGAGTATTATCCTACGAGCAGTACTTC. This encodes CASSLAQRVLSYEQYF.

The V gene is TRBV7-8, the J gene TRBJ2-7, with D possibly matching TRBD2 (6 bases). The germline V gene encodes CDR1 SGHVS and CDR2 FQNEAQ. The CDR3 is 16 residues long. Trimming cost V 2 bases and J 0 bases, with 14 bases left between them. The chain's CDR3 is CASSLRGRTNSYEQYF. CDR3 nucleotides: TGTGCCAGCAGCTTACGGGGGAGGACAAACTCCTACGAGCAGTACTTC. Combining the CDR3 with reference TRBV7-8 and TRBJ2-7 gives the whole variable domain GAGVSQSPRYKVAKRGQDVALRCDPISGHVSLFWYQQALGQGPEFLTYFQNEAQLDKSGLPSDRFFAERPEGSVSTLKIQRTQQEDSAVYLCASSLRGRTNSYEQYFGPGTRLTVT.